These 12 T cell receptor beta chains were sequenced from one sample in a study of T cell responses to AZD1222 COVID-19 vaccine. The data were produced by immunoSEQ multiplex PCR, yet TCRdb's version contains in-frame clones alone and is incomplete. Of some 180,000 clones detected, about 89% appear once; the ten largest clones hold approximately 1.6%. Sequencing used peripheral blood, obtained 28 days after the second AZD1222 dose. These receptors were collected from an adult who received the AZD1222 COVID-19 vaccine.

V usage is TRBV11-1 and J usage is TRBJ2-3; TRBD1 matches 7 bases. CDR1 is SGHAT and CDR2 is FQDESV in the germline V gene (reference sequence). CDR3 length: 15 residues. After removal of 4 bases from V and 1 base from J, the junction contained 5 bases not matched to a gene. The CDR3 protein is CASSSEGAGTDTQYF. In nucleotides, the CDR3 is TGTGCCAGCAGCTCAGAGGGGGCAGGCACAGATACGCAGTATTTT. The variable domain in full, completed from reference TRBV11-1 and TRBJ2-3, reads EAEVAQSPRYKITEKSQAVAFWCDPISGHATLYWYRQILGQGPELLVQFQDESVVDDSQLPKDRFSAERLKGVDSTLKIQPAELGDSAMYLCASSSEGAGTDTQYFGPGTRLTVL.

The genes are TRBV4-3 and TRBJ2-5; 9 positions match TRBD2. Losses at the gene ends were 0 bases for V and 5 bases for J; bases not matched to a gene: 7. This CDR3 contains 16 residues. Per the germline V gene, CDR1 is LGHNA and CDR2 is YSLEER. In DNA, the CDR3 is TGCGCCAGCAGCCAAGACCGGGCTAGCGGGGTGGAGACCCAGTACTTC. This translates into CASSQDRASGVETQYF.

The chain recombines TRBV7-3 with TRBJ2-3, with D perhaps matching TRBD2 (5 bases). Trimming removed 6 bases at V and 2 bases at J, with 15 bases between. Per the germline V gene, CDR1 is SGHTA and CDR2 is FQGTGA. This CDR3 comprises 15 residues. CDR3 sequence: CASSPAGIPTDTQYF. The CDR3 nucleotides are TGTGCCAGCAGTCCGGCCGGGATCCCCACAGATACGCAGTATTTT. Full variable domain (outside the CDR3, taken from reference TRBV7-3 and TRBJ2-3): GAGVSQTPSNKVTEKGKYVELRCDPISGHTALYWYRQSLGQGPEFLIYFQGTGAADDSGLPNDRFFAVRPEGSVSTLKIQRTERGDSAVYLCASSPAGIPTDTQYFGPGTRLTVL.

The chain employs TRBV6-2 or TRBV6-3 and TRBJ1-2; D gene ambiguous. Per germline, CDR1 MNHEY and CDR2 SVGEGT. This CDR3 has 12 amino acids. V gave up 6 bases and J gave up 6 bases, with 11 bases separating them. The CDR3 DNA follows: TGTGCCAGCAGCCCTCAACCTCATGGCTACACCTTC. As protein: CASSPQPHGYTF.

V gene TRBV3-1 (or the pseudogene TRBV3-2) combines with J gene TRBJ2-5, with unresolved D. CDR1 and CDR2 (germline): LGHDT, YNNKEL (reference sequence). With 1 base removed from V and 2 bases from J, the gap between germline ends came to 11 bases. The CDR3 loop spans 15 amino acids. CDR3 DNA: TGTGCCAGCAGCCAAGGGGTGTCCGCTCAAGAGACCCAGTACTTC. Its protein is CASSQGVSAQETQYF.

The chain has TRBV2 and TRBJ1-2, with D unclear. The CDR3 has 15 residues. Between the trimmed V and J ends, which lost 7 bases and 4 bases, there was a span of 19 bases. Per germline, CDR1 SNHLY and CDR2 FYNNEI. The CDR3 loop reads CASNPDPGYGYGYTF. CDR3 DNA sequence: TGTGCCAGCAATCCTGACCCCGGCTACGGCTATGGCTACACCTTC.

The chain has TRBV10-3 and TRBJ2-3; 8 nucleotides align to TRBD2. The CDR3 has 15 residues. With 6 bases clipped from V and 6 bases from J, the junction kept 11 bases outside the gene matches. Germline CDR1 and CDR2: ENHRY and SYGVKD. CDR3 in amino acids: CAIRDGTRVGDTQYF. CDR3 nucleotides: TGTGCCATCAGGGACGGGACTAGGGTTGGGGATACGCAGTATTTT.

This sequence joins TRBV11-2 and TRBJ1-3; D unclear. CDR1 SGHAT and CDR2 FQNNGV come from the germline V gene. This CDR3 is built from 15 residues. The V and J ends lost 0 bases and 0 bases respectively, with 6 bases between them. The CDR3 nucleotides are TGTGCCAGCAGCTTAGACCGGGGCTCTGGAAACACCATATATTTT. It is translated as CASSLDRGSGNTIYF.

This chain links TRBV6-5 with TRBJ1-2, with unresolved D. Germline V gene sequence: CDR1 MNHEY, CDR2 SVGAGI. CDR3 size: 11 residues. V was trimmed by 6 bases and J by 5 bases, leaving 7 bases between them. The CDR3 protein is CASSRIYGYTF. CDR3 DNA sequence: TGTGCCAGCAGCCGGATTTATGGCTACACCTTC.

CDR3 protein: CASRRQGPRDSPLHF. The CDR3 DNA follows: TGTGCCAGCAGAAGACAGGGCCCTCGAGATTCACCCCTCCACTTT. The V and J genes are TRBV2 and TRBJ1-6; TRBD1 matches at 7 bases. In germline, CDR1 is SNHLY, CDR2 FYNNEI. The V segment lost 6 bases and the J segment 8 bases; nucleotides outside the gene matches: 10. This CDR3 is built from 15 residues.

V gene TRBV4-1 combines with J gene TRBJ1-2; TRBD1 agrees at 8 bases. The CDR3 loop spans 13 amino acids. The V gene end was trimmed by 0 bases and the J gene end by 6 bases; junction bases not matched to a gene: 0. Per the germline V gene, CDR1 is MGHRA and CDR2 is YSYEKL. The CDR3 bases are TGCGCCAGCAGCCAAGAGACAGGGGATGGCTACACCTTC. Its protein product is CASSQETGDGYTF.

V is TRBV7-3 and J is TRBJ2-5, with 8 bases lining up with TRBD2. The CDR3 contains 12 residues. The trim removed 6 bases at V and 9 bases at J, leaving 6 bases unmatched. CDR1 and CDR2 from the germline V gene are SGHTA and FQGTGA. CDR3 bases: TGTGCCAGCAGTTACCTCGGGGGGGCCCAGTACTTC. Encoded protein: CASSYLGGAQYF.